Presented here are 28 T cell receptor beta chains from one specimen sequenced in a study of OX40 agonist ivuxolimab in advanced cancers. The repertoire was sequenced with immunoSEQ multiplex PCR; TCRdb's copy has only in-frame clones and lacks some. The repertoire holds approximately 75,000 clones, more than 75% seen once, with 5% to 6.5% in the top ten. Sequencing used CD4+ or CD8+ T cells sorted from blood, obtained in a trial of the OX40 agonist ivuxolimab. The receptor source for this set is an adult with an advanced solid tumor such as melanoma, head and neck, liver or kidney cancer.

This clone appeared once. The gene calls are TRBV5-1 and TRBJ2-3; the match to TRBD2 covers 7 bases. V dropped 3 bases and J dropped 9; count of bases not matched to a gene: 10. The germline V gene has CDR1 SGHRS and CDR2 YFSETQ. CDR3 length equals 14 residues. CDR3 amino acids: CASSSGGGGITQYF. The CDR3 nucleotides are TGCGCCAGCAGCTCGGGAGGCGGAGGTATCACGCAGTATTTT.

This chain connects TRBV11-3 to TRBJ2-7, with TRBD2 identical over 9 bases. The J segment lost 2 bases and the V segment lost 5 bases, leaving 7 bases of the junction unmatched. Looked up from germline, CDR1 is SGHNT and CDR2 is YENEEA. The CDR3 length is 15 residues. The CDR3 DNA sequence: TGTGCCAGCAGCCACAGACTAGCGGCAACCTACGAGCAGTACTTC. Protein: CASSHRLAATYEQYF.

The DNA of the CDR3 is TGTGCCAGCATTAGGACCGGGGAGCTGTTTTTT. This codes for CASIRTGELFF. The chain uses TRBV2 and TRBJ2-2; D is uncertain. Deletions cut 7 bases from V and 5 bases from J, with 5 bases between. CDR1 is SNHLY and CDR2 is FYNNEI in the germline V gene. The CDR3 totals 11 residues. The full variable domain, rest sourced from reference TRBV2 and TRBJ2-2, is EPEVTQTPSHQVTQMGQEVILRCVPISNHLYFYWYRQILGQKVEFLVSFYNNEISEKSEIFDDQFSVERPDGSNFTLKIRSTKLEDSAMYFCASIRTGELFFGEGSRLTVL.

DNA of the CDR3: TGTGCCAGCAGTTCACAGGGGAGGGGGCAGCCCCAGCATTTT. It specifies CASSSQGRGQPQHF. The V call is TRBV28, the J call TRBJ1-5, with 7 bases lining up with TRBD1. CDR1 and CDR2 (germline): MDHEN, SYDVKM. V lost 4 bases and J lost 7; bases outside the gene matches: 7. This CDR3 comprises 14 residues.

This rearrangement joins TRBV29-1 to TRBJ2-7, with D maybe TRBD1 (5 bases). Germline V gene sequence: CDR1 SQVTM, CDR2 ANQGSEA. With 7 bases removed from V and 1 base from J, the gap between germline ends came to 8 bases. This CDR3 spans 11 amino acids. The CDR3 loop reads CSARQSYEQYF. The CDR3 nucleotides are TGCAGCGCCCGACAGTCCTACGAGCAGTACTTC.

The chain combines TRBV4-2 with TRBJ1-3; D is unclear. The CDR3 runs to 15 residues. V was shortened by 3 bases and J by 4 bases, with 13 bases between the two germline ends. Germline loops: CDR1 LGHNA, CDR2 YNFKEQ. The CDR3 DNA follows: TGTGCCAGCAGCCAGCCGGACGGGGAGGGAAACACCATATATTTT. Protein: CASSQPDGEGNTIYF.

The J gene is TRBJ2-1, the V gene TRBV5-1; 9 bases fit TRBD2. Looked up from germline, CDR1 is SGHRS and CDR2 is YFSETQ. The ends lost 3 bases at V and 3 bases at J; junction bases unmatched: 7. The CDR3 consists of 16 residues. CDR3 region: CASSSLAGEGYNEQFF. CDR3 nucleotide sequence: TGCGCCAGCAGCTCCTTAGCGGGAGAGGGCTACAATGAGCAGTTCTTC. The full variable domain, with the rest looked up from reference TRBV5-1 and TRBJ2-1, is KAGVTQTPRYLIKTRGQQVTLSCSPISGHRSVSWYQQTPGQGLQFLFEYFSETQRNKGNFPGRFSGRQFSNSRSEMNVSTLELGDSALYLCASSSLAGEGYNEQFFGPGTRLTVL.

This chain links TRBV7-9 with TRBJ1-2; D perhaps matches TRBD1 (5 bases). The germline V gene encodes CDR1 SEHNR and CDR2 FQNEAQ (reference sequence). The CDR3 is made up of 15 amino acids. V lost 4 bases, J lost 4 bases, and 16 bases lay in between. The CDR3: CASSSQGGNPYGYTF. The CDR3 DNA reads as TGTGCCAGCAGCTCCCAGGGAGGGAATCCCTATGGCTACACCTTC. The whole variable domain, filled in from reference TRBV7-9 and TRBJ1-2, reads DTGVSQNPRHKITKRGQNVTFRCDPISEHNRLYWYRQTLGQGPEFLTYFQNEAQLEKSRLLSDRFSAERPKGSFSTLEIQRTEQGDSAMYLCASSSQGGNPYGYTFGSGTRLTVV.

The chain is built from TRBV9 and TRBJ1-2; 8 positions agree with TRBD1. Germline CDR1 reads SGDLS; CDR2 reads YYNGEE. The V gene end was trimmed by 0 bases and the J gene end by 2 bases; junction bases not matched to a gene: 0. This CDR3 has 14 residues. The CDR3 nucleotides are TGTGCCAGCAGCGTAGGGACAGGGAACTATGGCTACACCTTC. This encodes CASSVGTGNYGYTF. Combining the CDR3 with reference TRBV9 and TRBJ1-2 gives the whole variable domain DSGVTQTPKHLITATGQRVTLRCSPRSGDLSVYWYQQSLDQGLQFLIQYYNGEERAKGNILERFSAQQFPDLHSELNLSSLELGDSALYFCASSVGTGNYGYTFGSGTRLTVV.

The chain is built from TRBV7-9 and TRBJ2-5, with a tentative D call TRBD1 (5 bases). Trimming shortened V by 3 bases and J by 4 bases, and 15 bases separated the two germline ends. The CDR3 length is 15 residues. The germline V gene encodes CDR1 SEHNR and CDR2 FQNEAQ (reference sequence). This chain's CDR3 is CASSFRGSPRETQYF. In nucleotides, the CDR3 is TGTGCCAGCAGCTTTAGGGGTAGTCCGAGAGAGACCCAGTACTTC. The full variable domain, completed using reference TRBV7-9 and TRBJ2-5, is DTGVSQNPRHKITKRGQNVTFRCDPISEHNRLYWYRQTLGQGPEFLTYFQNEAQLEKSRLLSDRFSAERPKGSFSTLEIQRTEQGDSAMYLCASSFRGSPRETQYFGPGTRLLVL.

The chain is built from TRBV5-4 and TRBJ2-3; D remains ambiguous. Deletions cut 1 base from V and 6 bases from J, with 9 bases between. The CDR3 runs 13 residues. Germline values: CDR1 SGHNT, CDR2 YYREEE (reference sequence). CDR3 coding DNA: TGTGCCAGCAGCTTGTCGTGGTCGGATACGCAGTATTTT. Amino acids: CASSLSWSDTQYF. Based on the CDR3 plus reference TRBV5-4 and TRBJ2-3, the full variable domain is ETGVTQSPTHLIKTRGQQVTLRCSSQSGHNTVSWYQQALGQGPQFIFQYYREEENGRGNFPPRFSGLQFPNYSSELNVNALELDDSALYLCASSLSWSDTQYFGPGTRLTVL.

In DNA form, the CDR3 reads TGTGCCAGCTCACCCGCCGGACTAGCGGGAGGAGAGACCCAGTACTTC. Its translation: CASSPAGLAGGETQYF. The chain joins TRBV18 to TRBJ2-5; 14 nucleotides match TRBD2. The CDR3 extends over 16 amino acids. CDR1 KGHSH and CDR2 LQKENI come from the germline V gene. Trimming removed 3 bases from V and 4 bases from J; junction bases left unmatched: 4. The entire variable domain, with the rest obtained from reference TRBV18 and TRBJ2-5, is as follows: NAGVMQNPRHLVRRRGQEARLRCSPMKGHSHVYWYRQLPEEGLKFMVYLQKENIIDESGMPKERFSAEFPKEGPSILRIQQVVRGDSAAYFCASSPAGLAGGETQYFGPGTRLLVL.

This clone came up once. This sequence joins TRBV2 and TRBJ2-7, with D uncertain. In germline, CDR1 is SNHLY, CDR2 FYNNEI. V lost 6 bases to trimming and J lost 1 base, with 13 bases between them. The CDR3 runs to 14 residues. CDR3 sequence: CASSDPGTSYEQYF. CDR3 nucleotide sequence: TGTGCCAGCAGCGACCCGGGCACTTCCTACGAGCAGTACTTC.

This clone was counted a single time. The CDR3 nucleotides read TGTGCCAGCAGCTTAGCGGGCCCGAACTATGGCTACACCTTC. This encodes CASSLAGPNYGYTF. This chain connects TRBV11-2 to TRBJ1-2; D gene uncertain. Germline assignment: CDR1 SGHAT and CDR2 FQNNGV. V lost 1 base to trimming and J lost 2 bases, with 8 bases between them. The CDR3 has 14 amino acids.

The rearrangement joins TRBV29-1 to TRBJ1-2; possible D gene TRBD1, 6 bases. The V gene's germline CDR1 is SQVTM and CDR2 ANQGSEA. There are 12 residues in the CDR3. The V and J ends lost 4 bases and 9 bases respectively, with 15 bases between them. The CDR3 DNA follows: TGCAGCGTTGGCGGGGGGCTCTTGAGCTACACCTTC. This sequence encodes CSVGGGLLSYTF.

The chain carries TRBV7-2 and TRBJ2-7, with 7 bases that match TRBD2. This CDR3 is 14 amino acids long. The ends lost 5 bases at V and 3 bases at J; junction bases unmatched: 7. Germline CDR1 and CDR2: SGHTA and FQGNSA. CDR3 protein: CASSGGDYRYEQYF. CDR3 nucleotides: TGTGCCAGCAGCGGGGGGGACTACCGCTACGAGCAGTACTTC.

This rearrangement joins TRBV6-6 to TRBJ2-7; 8 nucleotides line up with TRBD1. CDR1 and CDR2 (germline): MNHNY, SVGAGI (reference sequence). The length of the CDR3 is 14 residues. J gave up 3 bases and V 6 bases, and 7 bases lay outside the gene matches. The CDR3 bases are TGTGCCAGCAGACTCGGACAGGGTGGCTACGAGCAGTACTTC. This sequence encodes CASRLGQGGYEQYF.

The gene calls are TRBV18 and TRBJ1-4; TRBD1 agrees at 7 bases. Germline assignment: CDR1 KGHSH and CDR2 LQKENI. Trimming cost V 0 bases and J 7 bases; bases outside gene matches: 5. CDR3 length: 15 amino acids. CDR3 DNA: TGTGCCAGCTCACCACCTTCAGGGGGTGGTGAAAAACTGTTTTTT. It is translated as CASSPPSGGGEKLFF.

The V gene is TRBV7-9, the J gene TRBJ2-5; D uncertain. V shed 0 bases and J shed 5 bases, with 4 bases lying between them. The CDR3 is 12 amino acids. The germline V gene encodes CDR1 SEHNR and CDR2 FQNEAQ (reference sequence). Here the CDR3 reads CASSLARETQYF. DNA for the CDR3: TGTGCCAGCAGCTTAGCGAGGGAGACCCAGTACTTC.

The chain uses TRBV30 and TRBJ1-2; D unclear. The CDR3 consists of 12 residues. The germline V gene has CDR1 GTSNPN and CDR2 SVGIG (reference sequence). V was pared by 0 bases and J by 3 bases, with 5 bases between. CDR3 in amino acids: CAWSVRYYGYTF. The CDR3 nucleotides read TGTGCCTGGAGTGTCAGATACTATGGCTACACCTTC.

The rearrangement joins TRBV5-4 to TRBJ1-1; D uncertain. V shed 4 bases and J shed 5 bases, with 12 bases lying between them. The CDR3 loop spans 13 amino acids. CDR1 is SGHNT, CDR2 YYREEE, per germline (reference sequence). The CDR3 nucleotides are TGTGCCAGCAGCACCTTCGACGGGACTGAAGCTTTCTTT. Amino acids: CASSTFDGTEAFF.

Here the CDR3 reads CASSLGFGFSYNEQFF. DNA of the CDR3: TGTGCCAGCAGCTTAGGATTCGGATTCTCCTACAATGAGCAGTTCTTC. The genes are TRBV7-8 and TRBJ2-1; D uncertain. The CDR3 is made up of 16 amino acids. V shed 1 base and J shed 0 bases, with 10 bases lying between them. Per the germline V gene, CDR1 is SGHVS and CDR2 is FQNEAQ.

This clone was detected only a few times. V gene TRBV6-5 combines with J gene TRBJ1-1, with 8 bases identical to TRBD1. Germline V gives CDR1 MNHEY, CDR2 SVGAGI. This CDR3 has 14 amino acids. Germline trimming cut 6 bases from V and 4 bases from J; bases unmatched to any gene: 7. In DNA form, the CDR3 reads TGTGCCAGCAGGAGCAGGGGGCGAGGCACTGAAGCTTTCTTT. It specifies CASRSRGRGTEAFF.

J is TRBJ2-1 and V is TRBV2, with a weak D call TRBD1 (6 bases). From germline, CDR1 is SNHLY and CDR2 FYNNEI. CDR3 length: 14 residues. The V and J ends lost 8 bases and 6 bases respectively, with 17 bases between them. The CDR3: CASAEGQGTNEQFF. DNA of the CDR3: TGTGCCAGCGCGGAAGGCCAGGGGACCAATGAGCAGTTCTTC.

Only one count was recorded for this clone. The chain joins TRBV18 to TRBJ2-3; maybe TRBD2 (7 bases). The V and J ends lost 0 bases and 5 bases respectively, with 12 bases between them. Germline-derived CDR1 and CDR2 are KGHSH and LQKENI. This CDR3 is built from 15 residues. The CDR3 DNA follows: TGTGCCAGCTCACCACCAGGGGGGGGCCTAGATACGCAGTATTTT. It codes for CASSPPGGGLDTQYF.

V and J are TRBV11-3 and TRBJ2-2; D tentatively fits TRBD1 or TRBD2 (5 bases each). CDR3 length equals 17 residues. Germline V gene data show CDR1 as SGHNT and CDR2 as YENEEA. Trimming shortened V by 1 base and J by 2 bases, and 14 bases separated the two germline ends. The CDR3 here is CASSLVVGTGNTGELFF. The CDR3 bases are TGTGCCAGCAGCTTAGTAGTGGGGACCGGTAACACCGGGGAGCTGTTTTTT.

This clone was found a few times. V usage is TRBV10-3 and J usage is TRBJ2-1; D remains ambiguous. Per germline, CDR1 ENHRY and CDR2 SYGVKD. The V end lost 0 bases, the J end lost 7 bases, and 19 bases lay between the germline ends. This CDR3 region has 17 residues. The CDR3 region is CAISESDLDRLRNEQFF. The CDR3 nucleotides are TGTGCCATCAGTGAGTCTGACCTGGATCGCTTGCGTAATGAGCAGTTCTTC.

The chain couples TRBV2 to TRBJ2-7; 8 bases agree with TRBD2. The CDR3 length is 14 residues. The V segment lost 2 bases and the J segment 3 bases; nucleotides outside the gene matches: 3. In germline, CDR1 is SNHLY, CDR2 FYNNEI. DNA of the CDR3: TGTGCCAGCAGTGAATCGGGAGGGGTCTACGAGCAGTACTTC. Translating gives CASSESGGVYEQYF. The full variable domain, in which reference TRBV2 and TRBJ2-7 provide the parts outside the CDR3, is EPEVTQTPSHQVTQMGQEVILRCVPISNHLYFYWYRQILGQKVEFLVSFYNNEISEKSEIFDDQFSVERPDGSNFTLKIRSTKLEDSAMYFCASSESGGVYEQYFGPGTRLTVT.